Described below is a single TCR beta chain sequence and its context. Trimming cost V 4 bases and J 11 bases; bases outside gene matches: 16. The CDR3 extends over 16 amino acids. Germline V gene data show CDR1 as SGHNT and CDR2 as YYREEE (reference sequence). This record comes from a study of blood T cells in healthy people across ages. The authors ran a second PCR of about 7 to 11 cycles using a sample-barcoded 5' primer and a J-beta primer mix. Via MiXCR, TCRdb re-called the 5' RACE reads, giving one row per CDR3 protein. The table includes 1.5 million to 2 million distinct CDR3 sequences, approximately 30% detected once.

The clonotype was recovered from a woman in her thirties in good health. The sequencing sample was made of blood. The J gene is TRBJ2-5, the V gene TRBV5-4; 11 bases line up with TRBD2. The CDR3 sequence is CASSGPTLAGANEQYF. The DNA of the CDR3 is TGTGCCAGCAGCGGTCCAACACTAGCGGGGGCTAATGAGCAGTACTTC.